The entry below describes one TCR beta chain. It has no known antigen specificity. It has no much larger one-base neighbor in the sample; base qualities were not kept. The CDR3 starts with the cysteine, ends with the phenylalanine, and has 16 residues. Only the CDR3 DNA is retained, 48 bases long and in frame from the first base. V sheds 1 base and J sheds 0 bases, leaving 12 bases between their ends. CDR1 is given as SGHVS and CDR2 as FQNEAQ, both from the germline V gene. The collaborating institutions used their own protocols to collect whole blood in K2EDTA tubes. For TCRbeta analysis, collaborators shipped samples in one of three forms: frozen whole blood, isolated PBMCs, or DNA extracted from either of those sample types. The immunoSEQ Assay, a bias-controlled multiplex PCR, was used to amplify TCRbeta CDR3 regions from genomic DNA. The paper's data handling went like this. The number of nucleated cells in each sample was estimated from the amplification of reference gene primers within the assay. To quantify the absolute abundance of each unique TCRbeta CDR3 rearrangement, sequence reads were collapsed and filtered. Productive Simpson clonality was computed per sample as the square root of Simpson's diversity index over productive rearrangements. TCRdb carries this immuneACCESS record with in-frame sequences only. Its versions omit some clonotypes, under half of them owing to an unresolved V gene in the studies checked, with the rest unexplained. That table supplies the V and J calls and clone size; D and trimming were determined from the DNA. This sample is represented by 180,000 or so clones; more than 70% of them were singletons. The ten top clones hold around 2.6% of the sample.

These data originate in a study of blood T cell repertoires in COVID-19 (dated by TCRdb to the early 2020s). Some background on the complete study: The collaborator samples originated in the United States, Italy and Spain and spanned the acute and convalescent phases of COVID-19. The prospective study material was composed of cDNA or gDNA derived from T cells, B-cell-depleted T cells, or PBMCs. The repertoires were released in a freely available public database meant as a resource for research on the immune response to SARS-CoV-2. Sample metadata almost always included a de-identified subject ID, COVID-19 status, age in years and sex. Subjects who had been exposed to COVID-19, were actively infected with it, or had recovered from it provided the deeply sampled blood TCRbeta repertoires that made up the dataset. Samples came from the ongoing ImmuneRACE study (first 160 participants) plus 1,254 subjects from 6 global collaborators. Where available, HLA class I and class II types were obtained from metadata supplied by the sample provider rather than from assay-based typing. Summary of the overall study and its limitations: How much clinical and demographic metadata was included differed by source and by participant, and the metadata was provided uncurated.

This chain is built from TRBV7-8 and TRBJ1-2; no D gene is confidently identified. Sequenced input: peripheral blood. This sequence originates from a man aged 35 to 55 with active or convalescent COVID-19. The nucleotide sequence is TGTGCCAGCAGCTTAGGAAGAACGGGAGCTAACTATGGCTACACCTTC. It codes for CASSLGRTGANYGYTF.